A single sample gave rise to the 29 T cell receptor beta chains below, sequenced in a study of CD8+ T cells in alopecia areata. Treatment indicated: oral pan-JAK inhibitor, 5-10 mg twice daily. Sequencing relied on a cDNA template that was reverse transcribed from extracted RNA. The assay was immunoSEQ multiplex PCR, and TCRdb's table has in-frame clones only and misses some. The table has more than 100,000 clones, 85% to 90% seen once. Specimen: CD8+ T cells sorted from blood, collected around week 30, from a patient treated with tofacitinib. Every receptor here comes from a human donor with alopecia areata.

A remark on this clone: The junction and the germline gene differ at one end; a read error may be behind it. The chain joins TRBV7-7 to TRBJ2-3; 8 bases match TRBD2. The CDR3 is 14 amino acids. Germline CDR1 is SSHAT and CDR2 is FNYEAQ (reference sequence). This CDR3 is CASSLDRLADTQYF. For the CDR3, the DNA is TGTGCTAGCAGCTTAGATAGACTAGCGGATACGCAGTATTTT.

This sequence joins TRBV27 and TRBJ2-3; 7 bases map to TRBD1. CDR1 MNHEY and CDR2 SMNVEV come from the germline V gene (reference sequence). V was clipped by 5 bases and J by 5 bases; unmatched bases: 10. The CDR3 extends over 15 amino acids. CDR3 DNA sequence: TGTGCCAGCAGTCCGGTGAGGGGGCATGGAGATACGCAGTATTTT. This translates into CASSPVRGHGDTQYF.

The genes are TRBV27 and TRBJ2-4, with 11 bases lining up with TRBD2. V shed 9 bases and J 1 base; nucleotides not matched to a gene: 2. The germline CDR1 and CDR2 sequences are MNHEY and SMNVEV (reference sequence). The CDR3 sequence is 14 residues long. The CDR3: CASGTSGAKNIQYF. As DNA, the CDR3 is TGTGCCAGTGGGACTAGCGGCGCCAAAAACATTCAGTACTTC.

J is TRBJ2-7 and V is TRBV6-5; 8 nucleotides agree with TRBD1. Germline V gene lookup returns CDR1 MNHEY and CDR2 SVGAGI. The CDR3 runs 15 residues. The trim removed 2 bases at V and 4 bases at J, leaving 7 bases unmatched. This chain's CDR3 is CASSYRRQGWYEQYF. Here the CDR3 DNA reads TGTGCCAGCAGTTACCGACGACAGGGGTGGTACGAGCAGTACTTC.

In the case of this clone: This sample includes further DNA sequences coding for the same CDR3. The chain links TRBV7-6 to TRBJ2-7; no definite D call. With 1 base removed from V and 3 bases from J, the gap between germline ends came to 7 bases. The CDR3 is made up of 13 amino acids. CDR1 and CDR2 (germline): SGHVS, FNYEAQ. In nucleotides, the CDR3 is TGTGCCAGCAGCTTAGGAGGTGACTACGAGCAGTACTTC. This encodes CASSLGGDYEQYF.

This chain uses TRBV27 with TRBJ2-1; 8 nucleotides agree with TRBD2. Per the germline V gene, CDR1 is MNHEY and CDR2 is SMNVEV (reference sequence). This CDR3 region has 17 residues. V lost 5 bases and J lost 0; bases outside the gene matches: 9. CDR3 DNA: TGTGCCAGCAGTATTTCTAGCGGGCCCAGCTCCTACAATGAGCAGTTCTTC. This sequence encodes CASSISSGPSSYNEQFF.

The rearrangement uses TRBV29-1 and TRBJ1-2; D gene uncertain. In germline, CDR1 is SQVTM, CDR2 ANQGSEA. This CDR3 is 15 amino acids long. Trimming left V 2 bases short and J 6 bases short, with 19 bases between. CDR3 nucleotides: TGCAGCGTTGAAAAACCTCTCGGGGAGGTGGATGGCTACACCTTC. It codes for CSVEKPLGEVDGYTF.

V and J are TRBV7-2 and TRBJ2-7; D is unresolved. This CDR3 spans 15 amino acids. CDR1 SGHTA and CDR2 FQGNSA come from the germline V gene. V lost 3 bases and J lost 2, with 14 bases in between. CDR3 DNA sequence: TGTGCCAGCAGCTTGCCGGGTCCCAAGGCCTACGAGCAGTACTTC. Translation: CASSLPGPKAYEQYF.

This chain uses TRBV5-4 with TRBJ2-1, with TRBD2 matching over 14 bases. The V and J ends lost 4 bases and 3 bases, in that order; junction bases with no gene match: 0. This CDR3 contains 15 residues. CDR1 is SGHNT and CDR2 is YYREEE in the germline V gene (reference sequence). CDR3 residues: CASSGTSGSYNEQFF. DNA for the CDR3: TGTGCCAGCAGCGGGACTAGCGGGAGCTACAATGAGCAGTTCTTC.

This rearrangement joins TRBV4-1 to TRBJ2-3; tentatively, D is TRBD2 (5 bases). Trimming left V 0 bases short and J 14 bases short, with 24 bases between. This CDR3 has 16 residues. Per the germline V gene, CDR1 is MGHRA and CDR2 is YSYEKL. CDR3 in amino acids: CASSQDSEPGPGAGYF. In DNA, the CDR3 is TGCGCCAGCAGCCAAGACAGTGAGCCGGGCCCAGGCGCGGGGTATTTT.

This chain uses TRBV19 with TRBJ2-5, with D possibly TRBD1 on 6 matching bases. Per the germline V gene, CDR1 is LNHDA and CDR2 is SQIVND (reference sequence). CDR3 length: 14 amino acids. V was pared by 5 bases and J by 2 bases, with 12 bases between. CDR3 sequence (DNA): TGTGCCAGTAGTTCCACAGGGCGACAAGAGACCCAGTACTTC. Protein product: CASSSTGRQETQYF.

The rearrangement uses TRBV7-9 and TRBJ2-7; the match to TRBD1 covers 11 bases. The CDR3 runs to 16 residues. The J segment lost 2 bases and the V segment lost 4 bases, leaving 7 bases of the junction unmatched. From germline, CDR1 is SEHNR and CDR2 FQNEAQ (reference sequence). This CDR3 is CASSSPSGQGAYEQYF. The CDR3 bases are TGTGCCAGCAGCTCCCCCTCGGGACAGGGGGCCTACGAGCAGTACTTC.

The chain joins TRBV18 to TRBJ2-7, with D unresolved. V was clipped by 2 bases and J by 2 bases, with 10 bases between them. Germline loops: CDR1 KGHSH, CDR2 LQKENI. This CDR3 contains 14 residues. CDR3 residues: CASSPWTDTYEQYF. In DNA form, the CDR3 reads TGTGCCAGCTCACCATGGACCGATACCTACGAGCAGTACTTC.

This clone was detected once. V usage is TRBV7-8 and J usage is TRBJ2-1; D is possibly TRBD2 (6 bases). Deletions cut 10 bases from V and 3 bases from J, with 16 bases between. The CDR3 extends over 14 amino acids. Germline loops: CDR1 SGHVS, CDR2 FQNEAQ. CDR3 residues: CATLEGLNYNEQFF. The CDR3 bases are TGTGCCACGCTCGAGGGACTCAACTACAATGAGCAGTTCTTC.

This chain joins TRBV25-1 and TRBJ2-3, with 8 bases aligning to TRBD2. J gave up 0 bases and V 7 bases, and 9 bases lay outside the gene matches. The germline V gene encodes CDR1 MGHDK and CDR2 SYGVNS. The CDR3 runs to 16 residues. As DNA, the CDR3 is TGTGCCAGCACCAAGAGCGGGAGCCAAAGCACAGATACGCAGTATTTT. It yields the protein CASTKSGSQSTDTQYF.

V gene TRBV13 combines with J gene TRBJ2-7, with D possibly matching TRBD2 (5 bases). The CDR3 runs to 15 residues. Germline CDR1 and CDR2: PRHDT and FYEKMQ (reference sequence). With 0 bases removed from V and 6 bases from J, the gap between germline ends came to 15 bases. In nucleotides, the CDR3 is TGTGCCAGCAGCTTAGGGGTAGCGTCGGGGAGCGAGCAGTACTTC. Translating it yields CASSLGVASGSEQYF.

The rearrangement joins TRBV7-9 to TRBJ2-7; D is perhaps TRBD1 or TRBD2 (5 bases each). Looked up from germline, CDR1 is SEHNR and CDR2 is FQNEAQ (reference sequence). CDR3 length equals 15 residues. V dropped 2 bases and J dropped 7 bases, with 18 bases sitting between them. The CDR3 here is CASSLNGATGEEQYF. The CDR3 nucleotides are TGTGCCAGCAGCTTAAACGGGGCTACCGGGGAGGAGCAGTACTTC.

The CDR3 protein is CASSVQGMGTEAFF. CDR3 in DNA: TGTGCCAGCAGCGTACAGGGGATGGGGACTGAAGCTTTCTTT. The chain carries TRBV9 and TRBJ1-1; TRBD1 might be the D (6 bases). Trimming pared 1 base from V and 5 bases from J, leaving 12 bases between. The CDR3 sequence is 14 residues long. Germline CDR1 SGDLS, CDR2 YYNGEE. The full variable domain, completed using reference TRBV9 and TRBJ1-1, is DSGVTQTPKHLITATGQRVTLRCSPRSGDLSVYWYQQSLDQGLQFLIQYYNGEERAKGNILERFSAQQFPDLHSELNLSSLELGDSALYFCASSVQGMGTEAFFGQGTRLTVV.

Notes on this clone: Germline is not matched at one junction end, which may reflect a read error. The genes are TRBV9 and TRBJ1-6; TRBD1 matches 11 bases. The CDR3 totals 15 residues. From germline, CDR1 is SGDLS and CDR2 YYNGEE. CDR3 sequence (DNA): TGTGCCAGCAGCGGGGGACAGGGGGATAATTCACCCCCCCACTTT. Translating it yields CASSGGQGDNSPPHF.

The chain uses TRBV27 and TRBJ2-7, with D perhaps TRBD1 or TRBD2 (5 bases each). The CDR3 has 15 residues. Germline CDR1 and CDR2: MNHEY and SMNVEV (reference sequence). Trimming pared 6 bases from V and 9 bases from J, leaving 24 bases between. The CDR3 reads CASSTVGTALNGQYF. CDR3 nucleotide sequence: TGTGCCAGCAGCACCGTAGGGACGGCCTTAAACGGGCAGTACTTC.

The rearrangement links TRBV30 to TRBJ1-2, with D maybe TRBD1 (6 bases). Looked up from germline, CDR1 is GTSNPN and CDR2 is SVGIG (reference sequence). V lost 0 bases, J lost 6 bases, and 11 bases lay in between. The CDR3 length is 13 residues. The CDR3 reads CAWSVGGKDGYTF. In nucleotides, the CDR3 is TGTGCCTGGAGTGTAGGGGGAAAAGATGGCTACACCTTC.

The J gene is TRBJ2-3, the V gene TRBV14, with TRBD1 identical over 8 bases. This CDR3 has 15 residues. The trim removed 3 bases at V and 0 bases at J, leaving 2 bases unmatched. Germline V CDR1 and CDR2: SGHDN, FVKESK. The CDR3 nucleotides read TGTGCCAGCAGCCACCGGGACAGGAGCACAGATACGCAGTATTTT. Its protein product is CASSHRDRSTDTQYF.

J is TRBJ2-1 and V is TRBV19, with no clear D. Germline V CDR1 and CDR2: LNHDA, SQIVND (reference sequence). V lost 5 bases and J 8 bases, leaving 16 bases between the germline ends. The CDR3 is made up of 14 amino acids. For the CDR3, the DNA is TGTGCCAGTAGTCCGTCAGGCAGGTTAGATGAGCAGTTCTTC. Translated, it gives CASSPSGRLDEQFF.

The chain joins TRBV29-1 to TRBJ1-1; D is unresolved. CDR1 and CDR2 (germline): SQVTM, ANQGSEA. The CDR3 sequence is 14 residues long. V shed 1 base and J shed 5 bases, with 14 bases lying between them. The CDR3 nucleotides are TGCAGCGTTGAAGGTGGCGAAGTGGAAACTGAAGCTTTCTTT. Amino acid sequence: CSVEGGEVETEAFF.

A few counts support this clone. The chain employs TRBV7-9 and TRBJ2-3; 9 positions agree with TRBD2. Trimming took 8 bases from V and 0 from J; bases not matched to a gene: 12. This CDR3 has 17 amino acids. The germline V gene has CDR1 SEHNR and CDR2 FQNEAQ (reference sequence). This CDR3 is CASGGRLAGDSTDTQYF. DNA for the CDR3: TGTGCCAGCGGAGGACGCTTAGCGGGAGACAGCACAGATACGCAGTATTTT.

J is TRBJ2-1 and V is TRBV7-3; D is ambiguous. This CDR3 comprises 13 residues. Between the trimmed V and J ends, which lost 2 bases and 7 bases, there was a span of 9 bases. Germline V gene data show CDR1 as SGHTA and CDR2 as FQGTGA. Written as DNA, the CDR3 is TGTGCCAGCAGCTTAGACGTGGGGAATGAGCAGTTCTTC. Its translation: CASSLDVGNEQFF.

Comments on this clone: One end of the junction fails to match germline, which may point to a read error. J is TRBJ1-2 and V is TRBV2, with TRBD1 identical over 9 bases. Germline assignment: CDR1 SNHLY and CDR2 FYNNEI. The CDR3 consists of 11 residues. The CDR3 reads CASRSQGAQQF. The CDR3 coding sequence is TGTGCCAGCAGGTCACAGGGGGCCCAACAGTTC.

The V call is TRBV9, the J call TRBJ2-3; 7 bases fit TRBD2. With V trimmed by 0 bases and J by 3 bases, 4 bases remained unmatched. Germline lookup yields CDR1 SGDLS and CDR2 YYNGEE. This CDR3 contains 15 residues. The CDR3 spells CASSVVPGRTDTQYF. The DNA of the CDR3 is TGTGCCAGCAGCGTAGTTCCCGGGAGGACAGATACGCAGTATTTT.

The chain recombines TRBV18 with TRBJ2-2; D remains unclear. The CDR3 runs to 13 residues. V lost 3 bases, J lost 5 bases, and 7 bases lay in between. Germline assignment: CDR1 KGHSH and CDR2 LQKENI. In nucleotides, the CDR3 is TGTGCCAGCTCACCGACGGCGACCGGGGAGCTGTTTTTT. This sequence encodes CASSPTATGELFF.